This T cell receptor (beta chain) was profiled in a study of T cell responses to AZD1222 COVID-19 vaccine. Profiled with immunoSEQ multiplex PCR; TCRdb holds only in-frame clones, not every one. The sample includes 180,000 or so clones, 90% to 95% of them seen just once. Specimen: peripheral blood, collected on day 0 of AZD1222 vaccination. The sequence was collected from an adult in good health.

The CDR3 region is CASSLVPGLRAFF. The CDR3 coding sequence is TGTGCCAGCAGTTTGGTCCCAGGTCTCCGGGCTTTCTTT. The rearrangement uses TRBV28 and TRBJ1-1; no clear D. This CDR3 is built from 13 residues. The germline V and J ends were trimmed by 3 bases and 11 bases, with 16 bases remaining between them. Looked up from germline, CDR1 is MDHEN and CDR2 is SYDVKM.